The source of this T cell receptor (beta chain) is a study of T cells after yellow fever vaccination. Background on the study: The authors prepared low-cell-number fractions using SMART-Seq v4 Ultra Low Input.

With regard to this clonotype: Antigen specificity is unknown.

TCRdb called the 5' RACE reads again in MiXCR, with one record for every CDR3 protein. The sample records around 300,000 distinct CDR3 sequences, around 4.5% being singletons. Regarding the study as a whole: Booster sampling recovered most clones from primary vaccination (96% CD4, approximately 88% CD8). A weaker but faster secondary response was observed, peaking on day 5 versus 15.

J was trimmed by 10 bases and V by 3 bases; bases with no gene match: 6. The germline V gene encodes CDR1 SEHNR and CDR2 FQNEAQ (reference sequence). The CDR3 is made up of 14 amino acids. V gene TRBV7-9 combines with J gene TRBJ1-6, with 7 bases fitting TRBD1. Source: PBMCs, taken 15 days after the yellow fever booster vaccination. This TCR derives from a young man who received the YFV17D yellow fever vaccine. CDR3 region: CASSFRGGGSPLHF. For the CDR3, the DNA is TGTGCCAGCAGCTTCCGGGGAGGGGGCTCACCCCTCCACTTT.